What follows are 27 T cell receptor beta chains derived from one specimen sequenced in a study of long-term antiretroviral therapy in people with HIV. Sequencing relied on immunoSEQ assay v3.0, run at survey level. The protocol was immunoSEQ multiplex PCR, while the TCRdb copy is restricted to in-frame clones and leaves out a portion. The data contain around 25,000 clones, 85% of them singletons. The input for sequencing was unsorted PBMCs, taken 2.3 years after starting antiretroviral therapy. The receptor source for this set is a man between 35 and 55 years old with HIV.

The CDR3 sequence: CATSKDRGANEKLFF. As DNA, the CDR3 is TGTGCCACCAGCAAGGACAGGGGGGCAAATGAAAAACTGTTTTTT. The rearrangement joins TRBV15 to TRBJ1-4, with 10 bases matching TRBD1. This CDR3 spans 15 amino acids. The V gene end was trimmed by 4 bases and the J gene end by 5 bases; junction bases not matched to a gene: 4. Germline CDR1 LNHNV, CDR2 YYDKDF (reference sequence).

Here the CDR3 reads CASSDGALYGYTF. The CDR3 DNA is TGTGCCAGCAGTGATGGGGCCCTCTATGGCTACACCTTC. V gene TRBV6-1 combines with J gene TRBJ1-2; D may be TRBD1 (5 bases). This CDR3 has 13 residues. CDR1 and CDR2 (germline): MNHNS, SASEGT. V was clipped by 3 bases and J by 4 bases, with 9 bases between them.

The CDR3 spells CSATRASSYEQYF. In DNA, the CDR3 is TGCAGCGCGACCAGGGCTAGCTCCTACGAGCAGTACTTC. The rearrangement joins TRBV29-1 to TRBJ2-7; possibly TRBD1 for D (5 bases). This CDR3 is built from 13 residues. Germline-derived CDR1 and CDR2 are SQVTM and ANQGSEA. V was pared by 7 bases and J by 0 bases, with 13 bases between.

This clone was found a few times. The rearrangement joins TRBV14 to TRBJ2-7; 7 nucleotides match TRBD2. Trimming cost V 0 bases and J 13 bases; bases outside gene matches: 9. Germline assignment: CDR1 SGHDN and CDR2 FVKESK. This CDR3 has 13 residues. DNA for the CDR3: TGTGCCAGCAGCCAAGATCCCTCGGGACTACCTTACTTC. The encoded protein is CASSQDPSGLPYF.

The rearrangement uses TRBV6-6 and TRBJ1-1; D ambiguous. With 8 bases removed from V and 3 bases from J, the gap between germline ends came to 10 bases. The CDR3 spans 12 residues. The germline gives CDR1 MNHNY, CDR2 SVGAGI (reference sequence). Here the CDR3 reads CASGHRDTEAFF. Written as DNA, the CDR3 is TGTGCCAGCGGTCATCGGGACACTGAAGCTTTCTTT.

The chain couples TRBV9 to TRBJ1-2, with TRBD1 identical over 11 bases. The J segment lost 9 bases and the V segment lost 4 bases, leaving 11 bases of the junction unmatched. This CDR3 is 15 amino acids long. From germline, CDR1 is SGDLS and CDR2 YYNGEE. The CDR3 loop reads CASSLGQGATFSYTF. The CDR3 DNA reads TGTGCCAGCAGCTTAGGACAGGGGGCGACTTTCAGCTACACCTTC.

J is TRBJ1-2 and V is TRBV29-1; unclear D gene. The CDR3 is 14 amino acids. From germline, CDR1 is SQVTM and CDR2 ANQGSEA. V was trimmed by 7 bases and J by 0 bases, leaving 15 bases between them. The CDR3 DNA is TGCAGCGCAGACACCGACGGACCTAACTATGGCTACACCTTC. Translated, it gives CSADTDGPNYGYTF.

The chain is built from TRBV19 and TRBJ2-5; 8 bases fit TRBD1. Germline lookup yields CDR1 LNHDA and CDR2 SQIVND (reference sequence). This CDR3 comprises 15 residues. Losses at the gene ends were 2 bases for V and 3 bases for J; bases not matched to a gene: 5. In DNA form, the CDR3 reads TGTGCCAGTAGTATACGCGGACAGGGTAAAGAGACCCAGTACTTC. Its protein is CASSIRGQGKETQYF. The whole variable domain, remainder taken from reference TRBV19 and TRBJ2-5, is DGGITQSPKYLFRKEGQNVTLSCEQNLNHDAMYWYRQDPGQGLRLIYYSQIVNDFQKGDIAEGYSVSREKKESFPLTVTSAQKNPTAFYLCASSIRGQGKETQYFGPGTRLLVL.

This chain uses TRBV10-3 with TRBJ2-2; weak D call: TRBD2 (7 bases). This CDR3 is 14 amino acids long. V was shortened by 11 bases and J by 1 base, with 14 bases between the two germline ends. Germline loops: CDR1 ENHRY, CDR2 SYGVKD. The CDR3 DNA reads TGTGCCGTCGCGGGGGCGCGGAACACCGGGGAGCTGTTTTTT. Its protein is CAVAGARNTGELFF.

The CDR3: CASSVQGSNQPQHF. In DNA, the CDR3 is TGTGCCAGCAGCGTACAGGGTAGCAATCAGCCCCAGCATTTT. This sequence joins TRBV2 and TRBJ1-5; perhaps TRBD1 as D (6 bases). The germline V and J ends were trimmed by 6 bases and 0 bases, with 9 bases remaining between them. Germline CDR1 SNHLY, CDR2 FYNNEI. The CDR3 has 14 residues.

In nucleotides, the CDR3 is TGTGCCAGCTCACCGGAGTTGACTACGGCCGGGGAGCTGTTTTTT. Encoded protein: CASSPELTTAGELFF. V gene TRBV18 combines with J gene TRBJ2-2, with D perhaps matching TRBD2 (5 bases). Germline V lookup: CDR1 KGHSH, CDR2 LQKENI. This CDR3 spans 15 amino acids. V lost 3 bases and J 6 bases, leaving 14 bases between the germline ends.

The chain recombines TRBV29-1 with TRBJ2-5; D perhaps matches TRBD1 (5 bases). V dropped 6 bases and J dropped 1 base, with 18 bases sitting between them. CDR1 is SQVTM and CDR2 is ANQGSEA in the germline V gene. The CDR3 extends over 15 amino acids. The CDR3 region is CSVLTDLKIQETQYF. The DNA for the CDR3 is TGCAGCGTGTTGACAGATTTAAAGATCCAAGAGACCCAGTACTTC.

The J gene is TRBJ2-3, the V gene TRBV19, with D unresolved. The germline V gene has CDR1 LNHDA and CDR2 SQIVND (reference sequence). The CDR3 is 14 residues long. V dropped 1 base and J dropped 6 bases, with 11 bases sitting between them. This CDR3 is CASSIGLGLDTQYF. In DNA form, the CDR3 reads TGTGCCAGTAGTATAGGTTTAGGGCTGGATACGCAGTATTTT.

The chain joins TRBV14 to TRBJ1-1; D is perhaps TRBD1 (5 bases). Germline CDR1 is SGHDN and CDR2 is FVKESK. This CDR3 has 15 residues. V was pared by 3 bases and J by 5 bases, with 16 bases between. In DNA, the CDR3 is TGTGCCAGCAGCCACCAGGGCGTAGCTCAAACTGAAGCTTTCTTT. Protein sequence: CASSHQGVAQTEAFF.

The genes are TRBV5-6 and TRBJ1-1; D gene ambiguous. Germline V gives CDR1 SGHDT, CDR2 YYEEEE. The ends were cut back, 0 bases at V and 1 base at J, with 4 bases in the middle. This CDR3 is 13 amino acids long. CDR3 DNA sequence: TGTGCCAGCAGCTTGGAGGGGAACACTGAAGCTTTCTTT. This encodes CASSLEGNTEAFF.

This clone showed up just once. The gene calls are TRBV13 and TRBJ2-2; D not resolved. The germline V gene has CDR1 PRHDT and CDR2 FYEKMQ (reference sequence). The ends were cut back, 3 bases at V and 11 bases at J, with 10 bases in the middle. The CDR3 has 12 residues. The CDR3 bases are TGTGCCAGCAGCTTCGGGCTCCCAGAGCTGTTTTTT. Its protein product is CASSFGLPELFF.

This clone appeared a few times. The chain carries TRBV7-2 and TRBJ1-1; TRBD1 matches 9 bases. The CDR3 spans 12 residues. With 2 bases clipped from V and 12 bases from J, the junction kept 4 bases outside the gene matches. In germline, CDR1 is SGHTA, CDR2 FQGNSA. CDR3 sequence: CASSLMGTGTFF. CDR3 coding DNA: TGTGCCAGCAGCTTAATGGGGACAGGGACTTTCTTT.

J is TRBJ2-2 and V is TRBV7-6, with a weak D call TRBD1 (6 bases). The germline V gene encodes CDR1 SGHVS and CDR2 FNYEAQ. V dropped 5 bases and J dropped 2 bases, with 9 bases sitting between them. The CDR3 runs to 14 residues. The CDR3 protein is CASSADRNTGELFF. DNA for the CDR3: TGTGCCAGCAGCGCGGACAGAAACACCGGGGAGCTGTTTTTT.

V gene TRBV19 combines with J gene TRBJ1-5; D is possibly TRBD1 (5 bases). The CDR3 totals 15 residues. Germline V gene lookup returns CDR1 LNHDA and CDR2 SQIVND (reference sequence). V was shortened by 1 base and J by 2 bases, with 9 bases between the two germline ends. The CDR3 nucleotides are TGTGCCAGTAGTATAGGGGACGGTGGCAATCAGCCCCAGCATTTT. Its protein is CASSIGDGGNQPQHF.

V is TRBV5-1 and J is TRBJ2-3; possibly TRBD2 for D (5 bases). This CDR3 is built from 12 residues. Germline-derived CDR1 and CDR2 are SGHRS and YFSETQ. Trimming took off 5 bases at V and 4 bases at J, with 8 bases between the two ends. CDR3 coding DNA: TGCGCCAGCAGGGGAGAGGCAGATACGCAGTATTTT. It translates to CASRGEADTQYF. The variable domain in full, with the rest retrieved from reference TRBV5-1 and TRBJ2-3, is KAGVTQTPRYLIKTRGQQVTLSCSPISGHRSVSWYQQTPGQGLQFLFEYFSETQRNKGNFPGRFSGRQFSNSRSEMNVSTLELGDSALYLCASRGEADTQYFGPGTRLTVL.

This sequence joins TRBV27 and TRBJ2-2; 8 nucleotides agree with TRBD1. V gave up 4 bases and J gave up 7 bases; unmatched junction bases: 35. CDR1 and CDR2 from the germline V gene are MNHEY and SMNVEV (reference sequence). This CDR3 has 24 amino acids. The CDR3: CASSSWTSHRPDRGPQSFVGELFF. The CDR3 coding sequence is TGTGCCAGCAGTTCATGGACCTCGCACCGCCCCGACAGGGGCCCTCAGAGTTTTGTCGGGGAGCTGTTTTTT.

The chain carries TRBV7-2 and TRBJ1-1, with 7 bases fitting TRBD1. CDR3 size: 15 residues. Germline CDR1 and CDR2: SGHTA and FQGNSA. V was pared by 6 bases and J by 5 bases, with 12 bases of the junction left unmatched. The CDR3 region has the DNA TGTGCCAGCAGTTCCCTAAAGGGGGCTGGTACTGAAGCTTTCTTT. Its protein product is CASSSLKGAGTEAFF.

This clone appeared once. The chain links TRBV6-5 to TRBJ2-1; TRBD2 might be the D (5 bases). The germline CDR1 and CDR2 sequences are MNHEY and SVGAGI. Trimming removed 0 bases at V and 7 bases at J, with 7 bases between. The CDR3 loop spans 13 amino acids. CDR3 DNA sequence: TGTGCCAGCAGTTACTCCCGAGGGAATGAGCAGTTCTTC. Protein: CASSYSRGNEQFF.

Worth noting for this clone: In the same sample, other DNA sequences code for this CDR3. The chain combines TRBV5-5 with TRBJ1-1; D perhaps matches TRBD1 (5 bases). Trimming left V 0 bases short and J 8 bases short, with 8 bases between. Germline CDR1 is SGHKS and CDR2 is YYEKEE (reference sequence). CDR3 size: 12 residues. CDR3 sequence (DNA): TGTGCCAGCAGCTTGGGGACATCCGAAGCTTTCTTT. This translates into CASSLGTSEAFF.

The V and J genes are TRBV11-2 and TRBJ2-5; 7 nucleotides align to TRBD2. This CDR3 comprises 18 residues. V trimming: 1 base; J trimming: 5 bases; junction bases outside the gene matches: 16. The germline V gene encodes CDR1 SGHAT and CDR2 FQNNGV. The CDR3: CASSLGFGGGGRGETQYF. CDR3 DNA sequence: TGTGCCAGCAGCTTAGGATTTGGGGGAGGCGGGAGAGGGGAGACCCAGTACTTC.

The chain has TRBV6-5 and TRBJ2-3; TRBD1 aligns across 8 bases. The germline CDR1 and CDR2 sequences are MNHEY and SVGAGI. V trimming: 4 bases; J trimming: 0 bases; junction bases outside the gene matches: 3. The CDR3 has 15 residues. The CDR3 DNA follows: TGTGCCAGCAGTTTGCGACAGGGGAGCACAGATACGCAGTATTTT. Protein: CASSLRQGSTDTQYF.

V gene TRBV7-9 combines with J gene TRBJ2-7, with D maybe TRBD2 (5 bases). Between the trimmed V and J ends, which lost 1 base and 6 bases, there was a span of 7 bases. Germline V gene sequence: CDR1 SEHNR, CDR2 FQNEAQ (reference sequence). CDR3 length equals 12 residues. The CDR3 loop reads CASSLGLAEQYF. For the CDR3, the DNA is TGTGCCAGCAGCTTAGGCCTAGCCGAGCAGTACTTC.